The TCR beta chain described here comes from a study of blood T cell repertoires in COVID-19. Turning to the study itself: Nucleic acid was either cDNA or gDNA, and it came from T cells, B-cell-depleted T cells, or PBMCs.

Sequencing used immunoSEQ multiplex PCR; TCRdb keeps in-frame clones, though not all of them. The data contain over 200,000 clones, about 91% of them seen just once; the ten biggest clones take up approximately 2.6%. The sequenced material came from peripheral blood. The sequence was obtained from a person aged 18 to 30 with COVID-19, enrolled during active disease.

The CDR3 nucleotides are TGCGCCAGCAGCTCAGCCGGGACACCCTACCAGGACACCGGGGAGCTGTTTTTT. It codes for CASSSAGTPYQDTGELFF. The chain couples TRBV5-1 to TRBJ2-2; tentative D call: TRBD1 (6 bases). Germline CDR1 reads SGHRS; CDR2 reads YFSETQ. This CDR3 has 18 residues. Trimming took off 3 bases at V and 3 bases at J, with 21 bases between the two ends.